This TCR beta chain was recovered during a study of cytomegalovirus exposure and HLA in healthy donors (dated by TCRdb to 2016 to 2017). For the wider study: In an earlier analysis of some 610 of the donors, less than 350 Gb of sequence data and 95 million to 130 million unique TCR beta sequences from about 179 million T cells were reported. About 280 gigabases of sequencing data and about 92 million unique TCR sequences made up an early release that covered approximately 650 HLA-typed donors. Of the roughly 400 genotyped donors, about 84% fell in the genetic ancestry cluster associated with self-reported Caucasian donors. The aim of the study was to test whether cataloging public T cell receptors could identify signatures of past pathogen exposure. The study used immunosequencing to profile the T cell repertoires of 666 subjects and linked those repertoires to cytomegalovirus serostatus. Besides the first cohort of 500 to 700 subjects, a separate validation cohort made up of roughly 130 different subjects was used. High-throughput TCR immunosequencing, statistical association of individual TCRs with disease status, and machine learning were combined to predict cytomegalovirus infection status. A later analysis re-analyzed previously published TCR beta repertoires from about 730 donors and added high-resolution HLA genotyping to study TCR occurrence patterns. Rather than drawing on any new phenotypic data, the later analysis identified candidate immune exposures from TCR beta sequences and the way those sequences occurred across donors. An earlier analysis of a few hundred of the donors applied high-throughput TCR beta sequencing to assess whether each TCR beta V gene segment acted as functional or pseudogenic. Donor age, sex, ethnicity and CMV serostatus were compiled together with the repertoire data. In a later genetic analysis, genome-wide SNP genotypes for about three fifths of the roughly 670 donors were used, and that subset was treated as a discovery cohort. Every discovery cohort repertoire had been produced on one sequencing platform. Class I and class II HLA loci were covered by the typing at four-digit resolution. Typing coverage differed by locus: A, B, C, DRB1 and DQB1 were typed in about 629-640 donors, DQA1 in roughly 510, DPA1 in some 600, and DPB1 in about 450. Roughly 5 DR-DQ haplotypes were handled as single units for association and clustering, since linkage in the cohort was strong. Across 300 to 400 genotyped donors of the cohort, an average of about 200,000 unique TCR beta nucleotide sequences per donor were sequenced, and 15% to 20% of those sequences were non-productive. General findings and caveats noted by the study authors: CMV serostatus was the only immune exposure information available for the cohort. The authors suggested that the approach could potentially be generalized to other disease states and immunological phenotypes. Compared with equally common non-associated chains, HLA-associated TCR beta chains in a later analysis were more clonally expanded and had lower generation probabilities. In vitro tests confirmed that three of the cytomegalovirus-associated TCR beta chains recognize cytomegalovirus antigens. Some IMGT-functional V segments, including TRBV6-2 and TRBV6-3, could not be told apart with the 87-base-pair reads, so those segments were excluded. The cohort was sequenced for TCR beta chains only, and without alpha or paired-chain data the features that could be detected were limited. HLA typing was unavailable for some donors at each locus, so association tests used only the typed subset. Linkage disequilibrium might explain the correlated functional status among segregating V segments, but an unknown experimental factor could not be ruled out. According to a later analysis, parvovirus B19, influenza, CMV and Epstein-Barr virus appeared linked to several top co-occurrence clusters. Because counts were too low, 15 to 20 rarely observed V segments, including chromosome 9 orphons, were left out of the earlier analysis of over 550 of the donors. According to a later analysis, most CMV-associated TCR beta chains appeared to be HLA-restricted, and the HLA associations seemed to be driven largely by CMV exposure. The study listed over 150 TCR beta chains as associated with cytomegalovirus. A later genetic analysis reported fewer N-insertions in productive TCRs among donors in an Asian-associated ancestry cluster than the roughly 700-donor mean. A later genetic analysis associated a missense DCLRE1C variant with V-gene and J-gene trimming of TCR beta chains, and an independent cohort replicated the association. A further reported finding was that TCR beta sequences accurately predicted the HLA-A and HLA-B alleles for most subjects in the first cohort. Broadly in line with IMGT annotations, most TCR beta V segments showed up in productive rearrangements about 87% or about 30% of the time in an earlier analysis of under 700 of the donors. In a later analysis, around 17,000 TCR beta sequences were associated with specific HLA alleles at a false discovery rate of 0.05. In both the original and validation cohorts, the classifier was reported to diagnose cytomegalovirus status with high specificity and sensitivity. A later analysis found that TCR association rates varied across HLA loci, with DRB1 alleles showing the most associated TCRs and HLA-C alleles the fewest. Assigning TCR associations to individual alleles was difficult when HLA alleles, especially DR and DQ, strongly co-occurred. While some public TCRs were present in many individuals, most TCR sequences turned up only very rarely across donors. Roughly uniform sequencing depth across donors was assumed in presence/absence analyses, although this assumption may not hold. The sequencing pipeline was judged likely to have produced a cluster of highly shared sequence variants as a technical artifact.

Receptor libraries were prepared by the immunoSEQ multiplex PCR assay. The multiplex PCR relied on a mix of 60 forward primers for TCR Vbeta segments and 13 reverse primers for TCR Jbeta segments. Amplification of the CDR3 region of rearranged TCR beta genes was performed with a multiplex PCR assay on genomic DNA. Amplified TCR beta libraries were sequenced as 87-base-pair reads on the Illumina HiSeq System. The paper's processing steps were these. A later analysis tallied 75 million to 95 million unique TCR beta chains across the 610 or so repertoires, and 10 million to 11 million of those chains were shared by two or more donors. Raw reads were error-corrected and collapsed into unique sequences with a nearest-neighbor algorithm that merged closely related sequences to remove PCR and sequencing errors. V, D and J gene segments were assigned by aligning CDR3 sequences to IMGT reference sequences. For a sequence to be retained, a match of at least six nucleotides was required to both a V gene segment and a J gene segment. Rearrangements were classified as productive when the CDR3 lacked stop codons and remained in frame with V and J, and all other rearrangements were classified as non-productive. Following IMGT convention, CDR3 was defined as the stretch from the second conserved V-encoded cysteine up to the conserved J-encoded phenylalanine. The earlier analysis of about 620 of the donors excluded sequences that lacked an unambiguous match to a single V gene segment. An earlier analysis of some 500 of the donors classified V segments as functional when productive rearrangements were above 56.7% and as segregating when the standard deviation between donors was above 5%. A statistical classification framework was developed to diagnose cytomegalovirus status using the catalog of TCR beta chain sequences. In a later analysis, TCR nucleotide sequences were compared against IMGT/GENE-DB human TR gene sequences so that V and J genes could be assigned. Using the TCRdist pipeline, a later analysis assigned CDR3 sequences along with most-parsimonious VDJ recombination scenarios. In a later analysis, every TCR beta chain was defined by the combination of its CDR3 amino acid sequence and its V-gene family, and reads without a unique V-gene family were dropped. A later analysis removed several hundred highly shared, low-generation-probability nucleotide sequences to deal with suspected cross-contamination and a sequencing artifact. For each public chain, a later analysis derived a clonal expansion index from normalized ranks of inferred template counts within each repertoire. In a later analysis, generation probabilities were computed with a VDJ recombination model fitted to out-of-frame rearrangements, and the resulting probabilities were checked against IGoR. Hypergeometric tests were used in a later analysis to score TCR-TCR, TCR-HLA and TCR-CMV co-occurrence, with a repertoire-size bias correction applied to the TCR pairs. A later analysis estimated false discovery rates by permuting HLA or CMV assignments 20 times. A later analysis grouped co-occurring TCRs with DBSCAN, adding TCRdist sequence similarity when clustering within HLA-allele-positive subsets. For co-occurrence clustering, repertoires with fewer than 30,000 or more than 120,000 public chains were excluded, along with four to six repertoires with anomalous nucleotide sharing. What TCRdb holds here is the immuneACCESS table cut down to in-frame rearrangements. Part of the clones is not present; checked against another copy, under half of the missing clones reflect an unresolved V gene, and the others are unexplained. V and J calls and clone size come straight from that table; D and trimming were deduced from the DNA. In all, the sample holds about 110,000 clones, and nearly 75% of those were seen once. The leading ten clones occupy 4% to 5.5% of the sample.

The CDR3, from cysteine to phenylalanine, totals 14 residues. The DNA shown is the 42-base CDR3, in frame from base 1. V loses 4 bases, J loses 5 bases, and the germline ends lie 14 bases apart. CDR1 and CDR2 were assigned from the germline V gene (reference sequence) as SEHNR and FQNEAQ. This clone has a count of ten or more. The antigen it binds to is not known. There are no base qualities to consult, and no much larger clone falls within one base. In total, 500 to 700 healthy bone marrow donors made up the cohort. All cohort members were sampled while nominally healthy, although unrecorded immune exposures were likely present. The donor tested CMV seropositive and was one of the 289 seropositive cohort members. Each donor provided a peripheral blood sample, and peripheral blood mononuclear cells were used for TCR beta sequencing. The Qiagen DNeasy Blood Extraction Kit was used to extract genomic DNA from the blood cell samples.

This sequence was found in a man aged 30 to 45 in good health and CMV-seropositive. The V and J genes are TRBV7-9 and TRBJ1-1, with TRBD1 tentatively as D gene (5 bases match). Sequencing used PBMCs. The encoded CDR3 is CASSWEGRGTEAFF. In nucleotide form, the sequence is TGTGCCAGCAGCTGGGAAGGGCGGGGGACTGAAGCTTTCTTT.